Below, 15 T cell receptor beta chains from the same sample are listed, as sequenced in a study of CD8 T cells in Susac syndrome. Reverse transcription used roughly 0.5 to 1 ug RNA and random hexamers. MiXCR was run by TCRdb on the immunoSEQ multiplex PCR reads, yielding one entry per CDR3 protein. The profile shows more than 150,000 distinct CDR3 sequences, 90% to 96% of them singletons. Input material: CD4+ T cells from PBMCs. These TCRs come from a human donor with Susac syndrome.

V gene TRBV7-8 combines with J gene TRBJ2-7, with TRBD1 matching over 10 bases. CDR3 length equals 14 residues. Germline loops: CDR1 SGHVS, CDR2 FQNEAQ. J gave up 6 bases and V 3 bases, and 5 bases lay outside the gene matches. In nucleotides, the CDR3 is TGTGCCAGCAGCTTGGGGACAGGGGTGGGCGAGCAGTACTTC. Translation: CASSLGTGVGEQYF.

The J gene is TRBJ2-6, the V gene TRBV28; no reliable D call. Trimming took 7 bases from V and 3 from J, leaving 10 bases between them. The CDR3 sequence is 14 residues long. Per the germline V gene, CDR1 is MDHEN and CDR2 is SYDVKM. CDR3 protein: CASTYSGGANVLTF. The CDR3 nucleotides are TGTGCCAGCACCTACTCGGGTGGGGCCAACGTCCTGACTTTC.

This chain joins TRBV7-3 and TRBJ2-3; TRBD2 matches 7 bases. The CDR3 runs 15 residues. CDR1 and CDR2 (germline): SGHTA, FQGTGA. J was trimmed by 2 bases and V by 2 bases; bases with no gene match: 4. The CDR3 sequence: CASSLSSGYTDTQYF. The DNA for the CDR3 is TGTGCCAGCAGCTTATCTAGCGGTTACACAGATACGCAGTATTTT. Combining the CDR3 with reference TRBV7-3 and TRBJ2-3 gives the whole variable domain GAGVSQTPSNKVTEKGKYVELRCDPISGHTALYWYRQSLGQGPEFLIYFQGTGAADDSGLPNDRFFAVRPEGSVSTLKIQRTERGDSAVYLCASSLSSGYTDTQYFGPGTRLTVL.

CDR3 sequence reads: CASSPWRLWNTGELFF. The CDR3 region has the DNA TGTGCCAGCAGCCCGTGGAGGCTTTGGAACACCGGGGAGCTGTTTTTT. The V call is TRBV3-1, the J call TRBJ2-2, with D maybe TRBD2 (5 bases). V gave up 4 bases and J gave up 1 base, with 13 bases separating them. CDR3 length: 16 amino acids. CDR1 LGHDT and CDR2 YNNKEL come from the germline V gene (reference sequence).

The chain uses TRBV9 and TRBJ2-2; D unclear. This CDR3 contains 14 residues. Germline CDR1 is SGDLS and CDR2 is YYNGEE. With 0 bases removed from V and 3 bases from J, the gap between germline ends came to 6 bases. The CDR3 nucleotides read TGTGCCAGCAGCGTAGGAGTGGACACCGGGGAGCTGTTTTTT. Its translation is CASSVGVDTGELFF. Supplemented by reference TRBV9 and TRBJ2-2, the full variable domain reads DSGVTQTPKHLITATGQRVTLRCSPRSGDLSVYWYQQSLDQGLQFLIQYYNGEERAKGNILERFSAQQFPDLHSELNLSSLELGDSALYFCASSVGVDTGELFFGEGSRLTVL.

The CDR3 loop reads CATGRNTGELFF. CDR3 nucleotide sequence: TGTGCCACCGGCAGGAACACCGGGGAGCTGTTTTTT. The chain employs TRBV24-1 and TRBJ2-2; D not resolved. V was shortened by 9 bases and J by 1 base, with 5 bases between the two germline ends. The CDR3 sequence is 12 residues long. CDR1 and CDR2 (germline): KGHDR, SFDVKD.

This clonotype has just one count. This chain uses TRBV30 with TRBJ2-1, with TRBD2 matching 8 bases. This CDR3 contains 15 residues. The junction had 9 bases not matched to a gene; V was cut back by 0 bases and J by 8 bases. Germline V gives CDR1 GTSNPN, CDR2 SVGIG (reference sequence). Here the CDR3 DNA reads TGTGCCTGGAGTGTGGGAGGAGCGGGAGACTATGAGCAGTTCTTC. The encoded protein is CAWSVGGAGDYEQFF.

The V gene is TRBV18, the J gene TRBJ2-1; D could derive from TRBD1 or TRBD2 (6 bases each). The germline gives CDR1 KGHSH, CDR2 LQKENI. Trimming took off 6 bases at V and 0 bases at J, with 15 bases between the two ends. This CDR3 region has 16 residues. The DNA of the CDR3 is TGTGCCAGCTCCAAGGGAGGACAGAGCTCCTACAATGAGCAGTTCTTC. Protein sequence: CASSKGGQSSYNEQFF. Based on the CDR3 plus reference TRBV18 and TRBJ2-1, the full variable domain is NAGVMQNPRHLVRRRGQEARLRCSPMKGHSHVYWYRQLPEEGLKFMVYLQKENIIDESGMPKERFSAEFPKEGPSILRIQQVVRGDSAAYFCASSKGGQSSYNEQFFGPGTRLTVL.

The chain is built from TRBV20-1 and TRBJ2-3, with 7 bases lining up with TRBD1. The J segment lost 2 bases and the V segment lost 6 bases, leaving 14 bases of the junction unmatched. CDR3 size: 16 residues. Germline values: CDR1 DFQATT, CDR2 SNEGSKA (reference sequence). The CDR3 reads CSAPRQGRVFTDTQYF. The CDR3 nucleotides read TGCAGTGCCCCGCGACAGGGAAGAGTGTTCACAGATACGCAGTATTTT.

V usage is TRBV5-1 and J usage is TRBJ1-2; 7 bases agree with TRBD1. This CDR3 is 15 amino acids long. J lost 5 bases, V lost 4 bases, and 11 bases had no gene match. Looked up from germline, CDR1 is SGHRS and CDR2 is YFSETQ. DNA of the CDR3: TGCGCCAGCAGCGTAAGTCCCGGGACAGAGTATGGCTACACCTTC. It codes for CASSVSPGTEYGYTF.

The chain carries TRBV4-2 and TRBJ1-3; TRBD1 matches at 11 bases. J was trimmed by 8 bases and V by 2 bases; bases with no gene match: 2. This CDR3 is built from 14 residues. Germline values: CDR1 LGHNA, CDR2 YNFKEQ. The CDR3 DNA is TGTGCCAGCAGCCAACGGGGACAGGGGGACACCATATATTTT. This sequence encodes CASSQRGQGDTIYF.

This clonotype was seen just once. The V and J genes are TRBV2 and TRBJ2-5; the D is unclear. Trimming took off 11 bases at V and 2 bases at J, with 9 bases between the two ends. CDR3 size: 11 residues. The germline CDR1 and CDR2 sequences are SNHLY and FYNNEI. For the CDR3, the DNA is TGTGCCGGCCGGACGCAAGAGACCCAGTACTTC. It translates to CAGRTQETQYF.

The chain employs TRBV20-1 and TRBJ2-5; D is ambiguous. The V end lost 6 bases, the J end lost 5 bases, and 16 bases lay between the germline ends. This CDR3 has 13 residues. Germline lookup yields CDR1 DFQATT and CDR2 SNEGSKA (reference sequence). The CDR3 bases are TGCAGTGCCTCTAGAAATGTTGACGAGACCCAGTACTTC. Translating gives CSASRNVDETQYF.

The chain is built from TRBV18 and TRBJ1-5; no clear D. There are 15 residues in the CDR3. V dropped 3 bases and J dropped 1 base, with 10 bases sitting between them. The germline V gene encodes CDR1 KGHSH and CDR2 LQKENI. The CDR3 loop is CASSPDAGSNQPQHF. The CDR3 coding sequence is TGTGCCAGCTCACCGGACGCGGGGAGCAATCAGCCCCAGCATTTT.

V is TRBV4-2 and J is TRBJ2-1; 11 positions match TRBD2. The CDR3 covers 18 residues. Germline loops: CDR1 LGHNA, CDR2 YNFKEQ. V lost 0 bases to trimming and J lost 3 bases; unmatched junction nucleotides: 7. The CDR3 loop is CASSQDGPSGRIYNEQFF. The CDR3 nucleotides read TGTGCCAGCAGCCAAGATGGTCCTAGCGGGAGGATCTACAATGAGCAGTTCTTC.